These 8 T cell receptor beta chains were sequenced from one sample in a study of shared clonotypes between healthy human individuals. Repertoires were generated with immunoSEQ multiplex PCR, while TCRdb's copy carries only in-frame clones and drops some. The table includes 500,000 to 650,000 clones, about 80% detected once. Material: PBMCs. The receptors stem from a woman aged 40 to 50 in good health. Some clones in this sample may be carry-over from other donors' samples.

The V call is TRBV6-5, the J call TRBJ2-3, with TRBD1 matching over 7 bases. The V segment lost 4 bases and the J segment 3 bases; nucleotides outside the gene matches: 10. Germline CDR1 MNHEY, CDR2 SVGAGI. The CDR3 consists of 16 residues. CDR3 sequence (DNA): TGTGCCAGCAGTTCGCAACTGCCAGGGGGAACAGATACGCAGTATTTT. It specifies CASSSQLPGGTDTQYF.

V and J are TRBV30 and TRBJ2-7, with 12 bases matching TRBD2. Germline V CDR1 and CDR2: GTSNPN, SVGIG (reference sequence). V gave up 8 bases and J gave up 2 bases; unmatched junction bases: 13. The CDR3 length is 16 residues. The DNA for the CDR3 is TGTGCCACGACCGCCGGACTAGCGGGATCCCCCTACGAGCAGTACTTC. Protein: CATTAGLAGSPYEQYF.

V is TRBV5-6 and J is TRBJ2-5; D remains ambiguous. Deletions cut 2 bases from V and 4 bases from J, with 9 bases between. Per germline, CDR1 SGHDT and CDR2 YYEEEE. The CDR3 sequence is 13 residues long. CDR3 DNA sequence: TGTGCCAGCAGCTTAGCAATCTCAGAGACCCAGTACTTC. This sequence encodes CASSLAISETQYF. The full variable domain, with the rest looked up from reference TRBV5-6 and TRBJ2-5, is DAGVTQSPTHLIKTRGQQVTLRCSPKSGHDTVSWYQQALGQGPQFIFQYYEEEERQRGNFPDRFSGHQFPNYSSELNVNALLLGDSALYLCASSLAISETQYFGPGTRLLVL.

This clone was picked up a small number of times. The genes are TRBV29-1 and TRBJ1-1, with unresolved D. The V gene's germline CDR1 is SQVTM and CDR2 ANQGSEA. Trimming stripped 6 bases from V and 4 bases from J, with 15 bases between. The CDR3 is made up of 13 amino acids. This CDR3 reads CSVVPGGRTEAFF. CDR3 in DNA: TGCAGCGTCGTCCCGGGAGGACGCACTGAAGCTTTCTTT.

The V gene is TRBV19, the J gene TRBJ2-7; 8 nucleotides agree with TRBD2. The CDR3 consists of 15 residues. From germline, CDR1 is LNHDA and CDR2 SQIVND (reference sequence). J was trimmed by 0 bases and V by 5 bases; bases with no gene match: 6. In nucleotides, the CDR3 is TGTGCCAGTAGTGGGACCGGGACTAGCTCCTACGAGCAGTACTTC. Protein sequence: CASSGTGTSSYEQYF.

A few counts support this clone. The chain employs TRBV2 and TRBJ2-1, with TRBD2 matching 10 bases. This CDR3 contains 14 residues. Per the germline V gene, CDR1 is SNHLY and CDR2 is FYNNEI. V was clipped by 4 bases and J by 9 bases; unmatched bases: 6. In DNA, the CDR3 is TGTGCCAGCAGTGGGCTAGCGGGAGATATTGAGCAGTTCTTC. Amino acid sequence: CASSGLAGDIEQFF.

This clone came up many times. The same CDR3 also results from other DNA sequences found in this sample. The CDR3 coding sequence is TGTGCCAGCAGCCAAACCCAGGGGAGCTCCTACGAGCAGTACTTC. Its translation is CASSQTQGSSYEQYF. The chain links TRBV4-2 to TRBJ2-7; D perhaps matches TRBD1 (6 bases). Trimming cost V 2 bases and J 0 bases, with 11 bases left between them. The CDR3 is 15 amino acids. CDR1 LGHNA and CDR2 YNFKEQ come from the germline V gene.

There are a few counts of this clone. The chain has TRBV5-6 and TRBJ1-1; D is undetermined. Germline V CDR1 and CDR2: SGHDT, YYEEEE. V lost 2 bases and J lost 6, with 11 bases in between. The CDR3 has 13 amino acids. The CDR3 coding sequence is TGTGCCAGCAGCTTATTGTATATACCTGAAGCTTTCTTT. Protein sequence: CASSLLYIPEAFF.